Given below is one T cell receptor beta chain in context. This entry is derived from a study of blood T cells in healthy people across ages. Trimming took 9 bases from V and 2 from J, leaving 11 bases between them. The CDR3 loop spans 12 amino acids. In germline, CDR1 is SNHLY, CDR2 FYNNEI. A J-beta primer mix and a sample-barcoded 5' primer were used in a second PCR of about 7 to 12 cycles. TCRdb recomputed calls from the 5' RACE reads with MiXCR, one row per CDR3 protein. This sample has fewer than 1.5 million distinct CDR3 sequences, with approximately 42% found just once. Input material: blood. V and J are TRBV2 and TRBJ2-7, with D possibly being TRBD2 (6 bases). The clonotype originates from a woman in her late teens or twenties in good health. The CDR3 DNA follows: TGTGCCAGGTCTAGCGTAACCTACGAGCAGTACTTC. Protein product: CARSSVTYEQYF.